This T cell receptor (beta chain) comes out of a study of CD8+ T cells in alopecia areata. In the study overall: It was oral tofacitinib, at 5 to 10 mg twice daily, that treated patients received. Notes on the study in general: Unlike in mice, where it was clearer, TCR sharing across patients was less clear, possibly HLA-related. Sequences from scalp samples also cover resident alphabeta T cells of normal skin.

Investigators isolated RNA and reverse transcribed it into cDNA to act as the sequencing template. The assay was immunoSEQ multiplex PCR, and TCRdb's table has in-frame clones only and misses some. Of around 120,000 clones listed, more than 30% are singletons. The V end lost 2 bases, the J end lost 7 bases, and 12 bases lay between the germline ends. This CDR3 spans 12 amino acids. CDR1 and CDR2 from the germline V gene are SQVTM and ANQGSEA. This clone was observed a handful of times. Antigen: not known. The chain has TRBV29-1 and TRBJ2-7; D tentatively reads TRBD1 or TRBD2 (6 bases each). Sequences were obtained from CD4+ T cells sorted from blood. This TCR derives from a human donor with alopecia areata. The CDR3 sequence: CSVESGAGEQYF. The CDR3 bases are TGCAGCGTTGAATCGGGGGCGGGGGAGCAGTACTTC.